This T cell receptor beta chain was sequenced during a study of OX40 agonist ivuxolimab in advanced cancers. Study details: Patients in dose escalation had liver, melanoma, kidney or head and neck cancers.

This CDR3 has 17 residues. The germline V gene encodes CDR1 GTSNPN and CDR2 SVGIG (reference sequence). V gave up 1 base and J gave up 7 bases; unmatched junction bases: 14. Notes on the study in general: The study found among the lowest clonal expansion in partial responders at 0.1-3.0 mg/kg.

For this clone: Its antigen is currently unknown.

TCRdb keeps only in-frame clones here, not all; method: immunoSEQ multiplex PCR. The repertoire consists of about 80,000 clones, with roughly 87% occurring once and the leading ten covering 0.32%. The sequence came from an adult with an advanced solid tumor such as melanoma, head and neck, liver or kidney cancer. The rearrangement joins TRBV30 to TRBJ2-1; 9 positions match TRBD1. The sample consisted of CD4+ or CD8+ T cells sorted from blood, taken in a trial of the OX40 agonist ivuxolimab. The CDR3 sequence: CAWSALIWTGVRNEQFF. The CDR3 nucleotides are TGTGCCTGGAGTGCACTTATATGGACAGGGGTCCGGAATGAGCAGTTCTTC.